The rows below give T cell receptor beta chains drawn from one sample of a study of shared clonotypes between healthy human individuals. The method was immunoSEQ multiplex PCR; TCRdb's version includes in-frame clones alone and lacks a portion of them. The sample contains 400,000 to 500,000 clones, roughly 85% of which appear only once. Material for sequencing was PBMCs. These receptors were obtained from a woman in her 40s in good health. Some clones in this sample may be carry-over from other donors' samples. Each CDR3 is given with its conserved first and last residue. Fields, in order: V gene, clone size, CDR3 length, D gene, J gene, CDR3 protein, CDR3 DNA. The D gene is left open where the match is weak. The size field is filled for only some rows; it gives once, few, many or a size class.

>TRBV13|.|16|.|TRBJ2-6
CASSIAVASRANVLTF
TGTGCCAGCAGCATAGCGGTGGCTAGTCGGGCCAACGTCCTGACTTTC
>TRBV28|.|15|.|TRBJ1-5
CASNTPAGNNQPQHF
TGTGCCAGCAATACCCCGGCAGGAAACAATCAGCCCCAGCATTTT
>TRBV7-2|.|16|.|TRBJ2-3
CASSVKQGLGTDTQYF
TGTGCCAGCAGCGTAAAGCAGGGCCTCGGCACAGATACGCAGTATTTT
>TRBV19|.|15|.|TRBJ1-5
CASRITGFSNQPQHF
TGTGCCAGTAGAATTACAGGGTTTAGCAATCAGCCCCAGCATTTT
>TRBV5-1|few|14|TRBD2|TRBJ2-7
CASSKTSGSTEQYF
TGCGCCAGCAGCAAGACTAGCGGGAGTACCGAGCAGTACTTC
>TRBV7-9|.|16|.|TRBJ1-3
CASSLAQPDSGNTIYF
TGTGCCAGCAGCTTAGCTCAGCCAGACTCTGGAAACACCATATATTTT
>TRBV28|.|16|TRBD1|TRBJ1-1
CASTPARQGKKTEAFF
TGTGCCAGCACCCCCGCAAGACAGGGTAAAAAAACTGAAGCTTTCTTT
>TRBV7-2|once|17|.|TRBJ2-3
CASSLEPQRSLRDTQYF
TGTGCCAGCAGCTTAGAGCCCCAACGGTCCTTGAGGGACACGCAGTATTTT
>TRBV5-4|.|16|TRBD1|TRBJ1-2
CASSSSPGQRGYGYTF
TGTGCCAGCAGCTCATCACCGGGACAGAGAGGATATGGCTACACCTTC
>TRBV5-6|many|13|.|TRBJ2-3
CASRLVPDDTQYF
TGTGCCAGCAGACTCGTACCGGATGATACGCAGTATTTT
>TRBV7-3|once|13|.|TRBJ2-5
CASSWGRGETQYF
TGTGCCAGCAGCTGGGGCCGGGGGGAGACCCAGTACTTC
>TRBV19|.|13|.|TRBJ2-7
CASSIEVNYEQYF
TGTGCCAGTAGTATAGAGGTCAACTACGAGCAGTACTTC
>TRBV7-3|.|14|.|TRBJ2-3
CASSLDGSTDTQYF
TGTGCCAGCAGCCTGGACGGTAGCACAGATACGCAGTATTTT
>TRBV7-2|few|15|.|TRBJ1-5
CASSLGTSEGRAQHF
TGTGCCAGCAGCCTAGGGACCTCCGAGGGCAGGGCCCAGCATTTT
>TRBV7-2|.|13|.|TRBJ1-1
CASSLGMRTEAFF
TGTGCCAGCAGCTTAGGGATGCGGACTGAAGCTTTCTTT
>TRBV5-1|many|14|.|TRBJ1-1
CASSLGSVNTEAFF
TGCGCCAGCAGCTTGGGAAGTGTGAACACTGAAGCTTTCTTT
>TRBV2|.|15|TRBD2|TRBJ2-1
CASSELAGGYNEQFF
TGTGCCAGCAGTGAACTTGCGGGAGGCTACAATGAGCAGTTCTTC
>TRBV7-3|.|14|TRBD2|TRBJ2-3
CASSSGLVTDTQYF
TGTGCCAGCAGCTCTGGACTAGTGACAGATACGCAGTATTTT
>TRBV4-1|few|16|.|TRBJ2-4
CASSQAWGGSKNIQYF
TGCGCCAGCAGCCAAGCCTGGGGCGGGTCCAAAAACATTCAGTACTTC
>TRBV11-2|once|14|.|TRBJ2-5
CASSFTQGGETQYF
TGTGCCAGCAGCTTTACCCAAGGGGGAGAGACCCAGTACTTC
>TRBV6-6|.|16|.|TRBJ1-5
CASSYVGLDGNQPQHF
TGTGCCAGCAGTTACGTAGGCTTAGATGGCAATCAGCCCCAGCATTTT
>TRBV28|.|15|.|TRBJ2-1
CASKKTQRIYNEQFF
TGTGCCAGCAAAAAAACCCAGCGGATCTACAATGAGCAGTTCTTC
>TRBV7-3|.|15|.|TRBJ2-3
CASSFRWVGTDTQYF
TGTGCCAGCAGCTTTAGGTGGGTAGGCACAGATACGCAGTATTTT
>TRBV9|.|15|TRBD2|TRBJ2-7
CASSVNSGGAYEQYF
TGTGCCAGCAGCGTAAATAGCGGGGGCGCCTACGAGCAGTACTTC